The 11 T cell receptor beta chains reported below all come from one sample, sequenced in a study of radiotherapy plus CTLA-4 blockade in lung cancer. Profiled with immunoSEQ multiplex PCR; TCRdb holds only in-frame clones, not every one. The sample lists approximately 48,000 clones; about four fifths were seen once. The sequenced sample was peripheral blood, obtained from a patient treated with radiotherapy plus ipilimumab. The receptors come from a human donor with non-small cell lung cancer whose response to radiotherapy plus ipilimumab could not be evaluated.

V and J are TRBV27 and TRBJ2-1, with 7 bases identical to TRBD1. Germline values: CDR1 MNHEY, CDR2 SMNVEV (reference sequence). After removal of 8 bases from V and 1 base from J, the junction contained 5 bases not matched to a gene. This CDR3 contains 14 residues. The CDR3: CASSGTVSYNEQFF. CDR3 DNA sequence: TGTGCCAGCTCCGGGACAGTTTCCTACAATGAGCAGTTCTTC.

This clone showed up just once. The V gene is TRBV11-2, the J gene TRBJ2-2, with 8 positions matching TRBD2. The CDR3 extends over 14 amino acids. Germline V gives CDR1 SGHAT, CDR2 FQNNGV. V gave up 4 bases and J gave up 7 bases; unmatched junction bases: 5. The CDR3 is CASSSLAGFGELFF. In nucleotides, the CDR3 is TGTGCCAGCAGCTCGTTAGCGGGATTCGGGGAGCTGTTTTTT.

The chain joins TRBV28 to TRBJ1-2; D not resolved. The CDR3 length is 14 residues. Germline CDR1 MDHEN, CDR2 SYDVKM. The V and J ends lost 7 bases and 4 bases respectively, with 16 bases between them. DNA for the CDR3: TGTGCCAGCACTTTGGGAGTACAGACCTATGGCTACACCTTC. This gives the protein CASTLGVQTYGYTF.

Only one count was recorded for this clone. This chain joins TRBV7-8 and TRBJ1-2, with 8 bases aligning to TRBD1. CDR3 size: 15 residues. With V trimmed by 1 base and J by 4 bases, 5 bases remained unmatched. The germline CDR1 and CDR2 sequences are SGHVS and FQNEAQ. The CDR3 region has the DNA TGTGCCAGCAGCTTAGACGCCAGGGGGCTCTATGGCTACACCTTC. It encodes CASSLDARGLYGYTF.

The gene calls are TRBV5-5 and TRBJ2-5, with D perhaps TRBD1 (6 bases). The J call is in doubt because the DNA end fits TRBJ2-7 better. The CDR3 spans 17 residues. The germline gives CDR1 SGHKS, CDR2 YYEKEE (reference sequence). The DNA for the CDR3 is TGTGCCAGCAGCTTAGCCGGGACACTGTTTTCCTCCTACGAGCAGTACTTC. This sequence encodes CASSLAGTLFSSYEQYF.

CDR3 DNA sequence: TGTGCCAGCAGCTACGGACAGGGCCAAGAGACCCAGTACTTC. It translates to CASSYGQGQETQYF. V gene TRBV5-6 combines with J gene TRBJ2-5; TRBD1 aligns across 8 bases. Germline lookup yields CDR1 SGHDT and CDR2 YYEEEE. Trimming removed 3 bases from V and 1 base from J; junction bases left unmatched: 2. There are 14 residues in the CDR3.

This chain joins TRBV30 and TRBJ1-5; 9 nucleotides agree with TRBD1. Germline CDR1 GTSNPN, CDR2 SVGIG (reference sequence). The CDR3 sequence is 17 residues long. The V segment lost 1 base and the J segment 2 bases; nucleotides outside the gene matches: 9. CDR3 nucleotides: TGTGCCTGGAGTGCTCACAGGGGGCAGGGTGGCAATCAGCCCCAGCATTTT. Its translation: CAWSAHRGQGGNQPQHF.

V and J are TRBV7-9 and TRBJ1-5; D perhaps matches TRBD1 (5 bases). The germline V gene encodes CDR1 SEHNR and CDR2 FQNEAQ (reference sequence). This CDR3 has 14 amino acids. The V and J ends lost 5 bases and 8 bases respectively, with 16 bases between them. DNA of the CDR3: TGTGCCAGCAGCCAGGGAGGTCCCTCTGAGCCCCAGCATTTT. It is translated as CASSQGGPSEPQHF.

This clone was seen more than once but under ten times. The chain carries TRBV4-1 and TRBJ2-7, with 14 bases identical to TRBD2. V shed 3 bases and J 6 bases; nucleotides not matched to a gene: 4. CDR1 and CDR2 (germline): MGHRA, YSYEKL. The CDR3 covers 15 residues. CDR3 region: CASSQGLAGASEQYF. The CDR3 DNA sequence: TGCGCCAGCAGCCAGGGACTAGCGGGAGCCAGCGAGCAGTACTTC.

CDR3 in DNA: TGTGCCAGCAGCCTCCCGGGAACATCCGAAGCTTTCTTT. It codes for CASSLPGTSEAFF. The chain links TRBV6-5 to TRBJ1-1; D is undetermined. The germline V and J ends were trimmed by 6 bases and 8 bases, with 16 bases remaining between them. The germline gives CDR1 MNHEY, CDR2 SVGAGI. This CDR3 has 13 amino acids.

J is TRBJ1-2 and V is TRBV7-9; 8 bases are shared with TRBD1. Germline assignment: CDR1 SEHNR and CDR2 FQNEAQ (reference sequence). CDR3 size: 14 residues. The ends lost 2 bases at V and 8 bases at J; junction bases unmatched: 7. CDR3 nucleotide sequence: TGTGCCAGCAGCTTACAGGGGGCGGGAGAAGGCTACACCTTC. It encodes CASSLQGAGEGYTF.